Following are 15 T cell receptor beta chains from one sample sequenced in a study of cytomegalovirus exposure and HLA in healthy donors. The PCR contained 60 Vbeta and 13 Jbeta primers. Only in-frame clones appear in the TCRdb table, and some are missing; sequencing was by immunoSEQ multiplex PCR. The top ten clones hold 1.6% of a sample with over 150,000 clones, 60% to 85% of them seen once. Sequenced material: PBMCs. All receptors come from a woman aged 18-30 years in good health and CMV-seronegative.

This clone was picked up a small number of times. The chain recombines TRBV9 with TRBJ2-3; D is perhaps TRBD1 (5 bases). Germline V gene lookup returns CDR1 SGDLS and CDR2 YYNGEE. Trimming shortened V by 0 bases and J by 5 bases, and 10 bases separated the two germline ends. This CDR3 region has 14 residues. Here the CDR3 reads CASSVEGVRDTQYF. The CDR3 DNA reads as TGTGCCAGCAGCGTAGAAGGGGTCCGAGATACGCAGTATTTT. The variable domain in full, completed from reference TRBV9 and TRBJ2-3, reads DSGVTQTPKHLITATGQRVTLRCSPRSGDLSVYWYQQSLDQGLQFLIQYYNGEERAKGNILERFSAQQFPDLHSELNLSSLELGDSALYFCASSVEGVRDTQYFGPGTRLTVL.

The rearrangement uses TRBV2 and TRBJ1-3, with 7 positions matching TRBD1. The CDR3 totals 16 residues. Germline-derived CDR1 and CDR2 are SNHLY and FYNNEI. V shed 6 bases and J 0 bases; nucleotides not matched to a gene: 8. The CDR3 spells CASSPGQRLSGNTIYF. The CDR3 nucleotides read TGTGCCAGCAGCCCGGGACAGCGCCTCTCTGGAAACACCATATATTTT.

This sequence joins TRBV7-2 and TRBJ1-2, with 7 bases fitting TRBD1. Germline V gives CDR1 SGHTA, CDR2 FQGNSA. CDR3 size: 14 residues. The ends lost 0 bases at V and 4 bases at J; junction bases unmatched: 2. In DNA, the CDR3 is TGTGCCAGCAGCTTAGCGTCAGGGGGCTATGGCTACACCTTC. Amino acids: CASSLASGGYGYTF. Drawing the rest from reference TRBV7-2 and TRBJ1-2, the complete variable domain is GAGVSQSPSNKVTEKGKDVELRCDPISGHTALYWYRQSLGQGLEFLIYFQGNSAPDKSGLPSDRFSAERTGGSVSTLTIQRTQQEDSAVYLCASSLASGGYGYTFGSGTRLTVV.

The chain joins TRBV2 to TRBJ2-3; TRBD2 aligns across 12 bases. After removal of 4 bases from V and 3 bases from J, the junction contained 2 bases not matched to a gene. This CDR3 is 15 amino acids long. Looked up from germline, CDR1 is SNHLY and CDR2 is FYNNEI. CDR3 amino acids: CASSGTSGATDTQYF. CDR3 in DNA: TGTGCCAGCAGTGGGACTAGCGGGGCAACAGATACGCAGTATTTT.

The DNA for the CDR3 is TGTGCCAGCAGTTTCCCACAGGGTTACGAGCAGTACTTC. Translating gives CASSFPQGYEQYF. The chain couples TRBV28 to TRBJ2-7, with D possibly matching TRBD1 (6 bases). The CDR3 has 13 amino acids. The germline V gene has CDR1 MDHEN and CDR2 SYDVKM. V lost 3 bases to trimming and J lost 4 bases, with 10 bases between them.

This clone has just a few counts. The sample carries other DNA sequences with the same CDR3. The rearrangement joins TRBV19 to TRBJ2-7, with 7 bases identical to TRBD1. With 1 base clipped from V and 2 bases from J, the junction kept 2 bases outside the gene matches. Germline values: CDR1 LNHDA, CDR2 SQIVND (reference sequence). The CDR3 sequence is 14 residues long. Written as DNA, the CDR3 is TGTGCCAGTAGTATAGGGACAGGTACCTACGAGCAGTACTTC. The encoded protein is CASSIGTGTYEQYF.

The V call is TRBV5-1, the J call TRBJ2-7; D is ambiguous. The CDR3 length is 15 residues. V gave up 7 bases and J gave up 5 bases, with 22 bases separating them. Looked up from germline, CDR1 is SGHRS and CDR2 is YFSETQ. The DNA for the CDR3 is TGCGCCAGCGGCAATCCGGGTATTGGTACAAACGAGCAGTACTTC. As protein: CASGNPGIGTNEQYF.

This chain connects TRBV7-8 to TRBJ2-1; TRBD2 aligns across 7 bases. Losses at the gene ends were 1 base for V and 5 bases for J; bases not matched to a gene: 5. The CDR3 contains 15 residues. Per germline, CDR1 SGHVS and CDR2 FQNEAQ. CDR3 DNA sequence: TGTGCCAGCAGCTTAGAGGGACTATTGAACAATGAGCAGTTCTTC. Amino acids: CASSLEGLLNNEQFF.

The chain couples TRBV4-2 to TRBJ2-7; 8 bases are shared with TRBD2. V lost 2 bases, J lost 0 bases, and 6 bases stayed unmatched. Germline CDR1 LGHNA, CDR2 YNFKEQ. The CDR3 is 16 residues long. The CDR3: CASSQSRLASSYEQYF. Written as DNA, the CDR3 is TGTGCCAGCAGCCAATCCAGACTAGCGAGCTCCTACGAGCAGTACTTC.

The chain recombines TRBV2 with TRBJ2-3, with 10 bases that match TRBD2. With V trimmed by 3 bases and J by 4 bases, 4 bases remained unmatched. CDR1 SNHLY and CDR2 FYNNEI come from the germline V gene. This CDR3 has 15 amino acids. CDR3 in amino acids: CASSELAGEADTQYF. DNA of the CDR3: TGTGCCAGCAGTGAGCTAGCGGGAGAGGCAGATACGCAGTATTTT.

V is TRBV27 and J is TRBJ2-1, with 8 bases lining up with TRBD1. Unmatched junction bases numbered 4, after V lost 6 bases and J lost 0 bases. This CDR3 has 15 amino acids. Looked up from germline, CDR1 is MNHEY and CDR2 is SMNVEV (reference sequence). The CDR3 protein is CASSPRGPSYNEQFF. CDR3 nucleotides: TGTGCCAGCAGCCCCAGGGGGCCCTCCTACAATGAGCAGTTCTTC.

The chain links TRBV9 to TRBJ2-2; 10 bases line up with TRBD2. Germline loops: CDR1 SGDLS, CDR2 YYNGEE. This CDR3 region has 14 residues. V was pared by 6 bases and J by 6 bases, with 5 bases of the junction left unmatched. CDR3 sequence: CASTTSGAAGELFF. As DNA, the CDR3 is TGTGCCAGCACCACTAGCGGGGCGGCCGGGGAGCTGTTTTTT.

This clone was detected only once. CDR3 protein: CASSQTGQGDGYTF. CDR3 nucleotides: TGTGCCAGCAGTCAAACGGGACAGGGGGACGGCTACACCTTC. The V and J genes are TRBV28 and TRBJ1-2; TRBD1 agrees at 11 bases. Germline V gene lookup returns CDR1 MDHEN and CDR2 SYDVKM. The CDR3 covers 14 residues. Trimming removed 5 bases from V and 8 bases from J; junction bases left unmatched: 7.

This clone was found a few times. The chain joins TRBV16 to TRBJ2-2, with TRBD1 as a possible D gene (6 bases). CDR3 size: 14 residues. Germline V CDR1 and CDR2: KGHSY, FQNENV. V was pared by 0 bases and J by 6 bases, with 8 bases between. The CDR3 nucleotides read TGTGCCAGCAGCCAATCTTCAGGGGCCGGGGAGCTGTTTTTT. This translates into CASSQSSGAGELFF.

The rearrangement links TRBV27 to TRBJ2-1; possibly TRBD1 for D (5 bases). CDR1 MNHEY and CDR2 SMNVEV come from the germline V gene (reference sequence). This CDR3 has 12 residues. V gave up 2 bases and J gave up 9 bases, with 8 bases separating them. The CDR3 DNA sequence: TGTGCCAGCAGTTTAATTAGGGGTGAGCAGTTCTTC. Amino acids: CASSLIRGEQFF.